This T cell receptor (beta chain) comes out of a study of blood T cell repertoires in COVID-19 (dated by TCRdb to 2018 to 2020). Broadly, across the study: Samples from collaborators originated in the United States, Italy and Spain and spanned both the acute and convalescent phases of COVID-19. The material from the prospective study consisted of cDNA or gDNA derived from T cells, B-cell-depleted T cells, or PBMCs. The dataset comprised deeply sampled blood TCRbeta repertoires from subjects exposed to, actively infected with, or recovered from COVID-19. The repertoires were made available in a free public database intended to serve as a resource for research on the immune response to SARS-CoV-2. Samples were obtained from the ongoing ImmuneRACE study (first 160 participants) and from 1,200 or so subjects provided by 6 global collaborators. Sample metadata almost always included a de-identified subject ID, COVID-19 status, age in years and sex. Where available, HLA class I and class II types were obtained from metadata supplied by the sample provider rather than from assay-based typing. General conclusions and limits of the study: The amount of clinical and demographic metadata varied by source and participant and was provided uncurated.

Looking up the germline V gene yields CDR1 KGHSH and CDR2 LQKENI. Including cysteine and phenylalanine, the CDR3 has 15 amino acids. The kept DNA is CDR3 alone, 45 bases in frame from the first base. The germline ends are 17 bases apart after V is trimmed by 4 bases and J by 4 bases. In the case of this clone: Its antigen is not yet known. Nothing much larger sits one base from this clone, and base qualities are not available.

The immunoSEQ Assay, a bias-controlled multiplex PCR, was used to amplify TCRbeta CDR3 regions from genomic DNA. In the original analysis: The number of nucleated cells in each sample was estimated from the amplification of reference gene primers within the assay. To quantify the absolute abundance of each unique TCRbeta CDR3 rearrangement, sequence reads were collapsed and filtered. For each sample, productive Simpson clonality was calculated as the square root of Simpson's diversity index over productive rearrangements. What TCRdb holds here is the immuneACCESS table cut down to in-frame rearrangements. Part of the clones is not present; checked against another copy, under half of the missing clones reflect an unresolved V gene, and the others are unexplained. V, J and clone size were drawn from that table, and D and trimming were deduced from the DNA. The sample profile shows 200,000 or so clones; roughly 90% of them were found once. The ten top clones hold approximately 7.6% of the sample.

Participants in the prospective study were enrolled through a virtual design, were aged about 18 to 90 years, and lived in approximately 24 United States geographic areas. In the prospective study, participants were assigned to cohorts based on the clinical history participants reported in a screening survey and a study questionnaire. Recovered participants in ImmuneRACE Cohort 3 were defined by two consecutive negative NP/OP PCR tests, clearance by a healthcare professional, or resolution of symptoms. Each participant in the prospective study had whole blood, serum and a nasopharyngeal or oropharyngeal swab collected by mobile phlebotomists. Additional blood draws and questionnaires over an approximately 2-month period could optionally be provided by prospective study participants. Before DNA extraction, blood samples from the prospective study were shipped at room temperature or frozen.

Sequencing was performed on PBMCs or T cells enriched from blood (not recorded which). The chain is encoded by TRBV18 joined to TRBJ2-7; TRBD1 is possibly the D segment (6 matching bases). This receptor was identified in a woman aged 18 to 35 who had recovered from COVID-19. The DNA sequence reads TGTGCCAGCTCACAAAGTACAGGGTTCGGGTACGAGCAGTACTTC. The encoded protein is CASSQSTGFGYEQYF.